A selection of T cell receptor beta chains follows, all from one sample in a study of OX40 agonist ivuxolimab in advanced cancers. The repertoire was sequenced with immunoSEQ multiplex PCR; TCRdb's copy has only in-frame clones and lacks some. The table lists about 20,000 clones, roughly 78% of them singletons, with under 30% in the top ten. The sequencing used CD4+ or CD8+ T cells sorted from blood, collected in a trial of the OX40 agonist ivuxolimab. These receptors were collected from an adult with an advanced solid tumor such as melanoma, head and neck, liver or kidney cancer. Each CDR3 is given with its conserved first and last residue. D genes are given only for firm matches.

cdr3_length: 18; j_call: TRBJ2-6; v_call: TRBV10-1; d_call: .; cdr3_aa: CASSLFASAQSRANVLTF; cdr3_nt: TGCGCCAGCAGTCTATTCGCAAGCGCACAAAGTCGGGCCAACGTCCTGACTTTC
cdr3_length: 14; j_call: TRBJ1-2; v_call: TRBV9; d_call: TRBD1; cdr3_aa: CASSVEHRGGGYTF; cdr3_nt: TGTGCCAGCAGCGTAGAACACAGGGGCGGGGGCTACACCTTC
cdr3_length: 15; j_call: TRBJ2-1; v_call: TRBV9; d_call: .; cdr3_aa: CASTHGWGGQNEQFF; cdr3_nt: TGTGCCAGCACCCATGGGTGGGGGGGCCAGAATGAGCAGTTCTTC
cdr3_length: 21; j_call: TRBJ1-5; v_call: TRBV7-8; d_call: TRBD1; cdr3_aa: CASSLGGTGNDLTNSNQPQHF; cdr3_nt: TGTGCCAGCAGCTTAGGGGGGACAGGAAACGACCTGACTAATAGCAATCAGCCCCAGCATTTT
cdr3_length: 17; j_call: TRBJ2-7; v_call: TRBV11-2; d_call: TRBD2; cdr3_aa: CASSLGISGTLSYEQYF; cdr3_nt: TGTGCCAGCAGCTTAGGTATTAGCGGGACACTCTCCTACGAGCAGTACTTC
cdr3_length: 14; j_call: TRBJ2-7; v_call: TRBV9; d_call: .; cdr3_aa: CASSVDRESYEQYF; cdr3_nt: TGTGCCAGCAGCGTAGACCGCGAGTCCTACGAGCAGTACTTC
cdr3_length: 14; j_call: TRBJ1-2; v_call: TRBV5-1; d_call: .; cdr3_aa: CASSFDGPPYGYTF; cdr3_nt: TGCGCCAGCAGCTTTGACGGGCCCCCCTATGGCTACACCTTC
cdr3_length: 10; j_call: TRBJ2-3; v_call: TRBV10-3; d_call: .; cdr3_aa: CATFGDTQYF; cdr3_nt: TGTGCCACTTTCGGAGATACGCAGTATTTT
cdr3_length: 20; j_call: TRBJ1-1; v_call: TRBV18; d_call: TRBD1; cdr3_aa: CASSRGGTGYLGEENTEAFF; cdr3_nt: TGTGCCAGCTCACGAGGGGGGACAGGGTATCTCGGTGAGGAGAACACTGAAGCTTTCTTT
cdr3_length: 15; j_call: TRBJ2-2; v_call: TRBV9; d_call: .; cdr3_aa: CASSAYDASTGELFF; cdr3_nt: TGTGCCAGCAGCGCTTATGATGCGAGCACCGGGGAGCTGTTTTTT